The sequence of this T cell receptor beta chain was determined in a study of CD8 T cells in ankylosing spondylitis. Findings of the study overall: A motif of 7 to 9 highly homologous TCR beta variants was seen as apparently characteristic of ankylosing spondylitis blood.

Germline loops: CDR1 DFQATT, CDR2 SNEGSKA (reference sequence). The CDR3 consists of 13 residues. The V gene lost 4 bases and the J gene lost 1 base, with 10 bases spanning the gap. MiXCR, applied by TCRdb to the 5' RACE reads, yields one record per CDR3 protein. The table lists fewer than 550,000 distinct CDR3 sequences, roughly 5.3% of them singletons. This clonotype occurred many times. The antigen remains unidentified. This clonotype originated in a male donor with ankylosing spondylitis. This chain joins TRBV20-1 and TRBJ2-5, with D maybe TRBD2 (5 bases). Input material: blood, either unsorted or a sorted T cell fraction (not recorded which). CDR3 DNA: TGCAGTGCTAATATGGACTTCCAAGAGACCCAGTACTTC. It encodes CSANMDFQETQYF.